The 17 T cell receptor beta chains below come from one sample, sequenced in a study of T cells in Graves' hyperthyroidism and ophthalmopathy. From RNA transcripts, TCR beta CDR3 regions were amplified. HTBI primers drove first-round RT-PCR of the TCR CDR3. One entry per CDR3 protein results from TCRdb running MiXCR on the multiplex PCR reads. The profile shows 400,000 to 450,000 distinct CDR3 sequences, 14% to 15% of them singletons. Source material: blood. Every receptor here comes from a man aged 18 to 35 with Graves' ophthalmopathy.

As concerns this clonotype: At one boundary the junction diverges from the germline segment, which might be a read error. V and J are TRBV10-1 and TRBJ2-1, with D perhaps TRBD1 (5 bases). Germline V lookup: CDR1 WNHNN, CDR2 SYGVQD (reference sequence). There are 13 residues in the CDR3. CDR3: CATQPAGYSEQFF. The CDR3 bases are TGCGCCACCCAACCCGCAGGGTACAGTGAGCAGTTCTTC.

This clonotype came up many times. This chain joins TRBV6-1 and TRBJ1-5; tentatively, D is TRBD1 (6 bases). CDR1 is MNHNS, CDR2 SASEGT, per germline. V lost 8 bases and J 2 bases, leaving 16 bases between the germline ends. The CDR3 is made up of 15 amino acids. For the CDR3, the DNA is TGTGCCAGCGGAACAGGGAGAAAAGGCAATCAGCCCCAGCATTTT. Translated, it gives CASGTGRKGNQPQHF.

Many counts were recorded for this clonotype. This sequence joins TRBV9 and TRBJ2-1; 10 nucleotides line up with TRBD2. V was clipped by 4 bases and J by 7 bases; unmatched bases: 8. The germline V gene has CDR1 SGDLS and CDR2 YYNGEE. The CDR3 runs to 15 residues. CDR3 in amino acids: CASSRRASGSNEQFF. The CDR3 DNA follows: TGTGCCAGCAGCCGGAGGGCTAGCGGGAGTAATGAGCAGTTCTTC.

This clonotype was seen at least ten times. The rearrangement uses TRBV6-1 and TRBJ1-3; D call uncertain. Germline CDR1 and CDR2: MNHNS and SASEGT. The ends were cut back, 6 bases at V and 3 bases at J, with 15 bases in the middle. CDR3 length: 15 residues. The CDR3 nucleotides are TGTGCCAGCAGGTCTCCTACATACGTTGGAAACACCATATATTTT. Protein product: CASRSPTYVGNTIYF.

This clonotype was recorded at least ten times. The V gene is TRBV11-1, the J gene TRBJ2-1, with 7 bases that match TRBD1. Trimming cost V 5 bases and J 2 bases; bases outside gene matches: 9. Per the germline V gene, CDR1 is SGHAT and CDR2 is FQDESV (reference sequence). The CDR3 extends over 16 amino acids. The CDR3 DNA reads as TGTGCCAGCAGCCGAACCGGGACAGCTACCTACAATGAGCAGTTCTTC. Translated, it gives CASSRTGTATYNEQFF.

This clonotype was observed many times. V and J are TRBV7-9 and TRBJ2-7; D assignment may be TRBD1 or TRBD2 (5 bases each). The CDR3 runs to 15 residues. Trimming removed 5 bases from V and 4 bases from J, with 18 bases in between. Germline-derived CDR1 and CDR2 are SEHNR and FQNEAQ (reference sequence). The CDR3 coding sequence is TGTGCCAGCAGCCGCCATACGGGGCCCCATTACGAGCAGTACTTC. Protein sequence: CASSRHTGPHYEQYF.

CDR3 amino acids: CASGLWGGGTDTQYF. The CDR3 nucleotides are TGTGCTAGTGGTTTGTGGGGGGGCGGCACAGATACGCAGTATTTT. The rearrangement joins TRBV12-5 to TRBJ2-3; maybe TRBD2 (7 bases). From germline, CDR1 is LGHNT and CDR2 FRNRAP. V shed 2 bases and J shed 1 base, with 10 bases lying between them. The CDR3 loop spans 15 amino acids. The variable domain in full, completed from reference TRBV12-5 and TRBJ2-3, reads DARVTQTPRHKVTEMGQEVTMRCQPILGHNTVFWYRQTMMQGLELLAYFRNRAPLDDSGMPKDRFSAEMPDATLATLKIQPSEPRDSAVYFCASGLWGGGTDTQYFGPGTRLTVL.

This clonotype was seen a few times. The chain employs TRBV10-1 and TRBJ2-1; D unclear. Trimming removed 0 bases at V and 7 bases at J, with 4 bases between. The CDR3 has 12 amino acids. Germline V CDR1 and CDR2: WNHNN, SYGVQD (reference sequence). This chain's CDR3 is CASSESANEQFF. The DNA for the CDR3 is TGCGCCAGCAGTGAGTCTGCGAATGAGCAGTTCTTC.

This clonotype appeared a few times. CDR3 region: CASSLSAGGPYEQYF. CDR3 sequence (DNA): TGTGCCAGCAGTTTATCGGCAGGGGGCCCCTACGAGCAGTACTTC. This chain links TRBV12-3 or TRBV12-4 with TRBJ2-7, with 8 nucleotides matching TRBD1. The CDR3 runs to 15 residues. V was pared by 2 bases and J by 2 bases, with 5 bases of the junction left unmatched.

The CDR3 loop is CASSIGPFSGNTIYF. CDR3 DNA: TGTGCCAGTAGTATAGGACCGTTCTCTGGAAACACCATATATTTT. The genes are TRBV19 and TRBJ1-3; no definite D call. The V gene lost 1 base and the J gene lost 0 bases, with 7 bases spanning the gap. The CDR3 is 15 amino acids. Germline V gives CDR1 LNHDA, CDR2 SQIVND (reference sequence).

This chain connects TRBV19 to TRBJ2-7, with D possibly called TRBD1 or TRBD2 (5 bases each). The CDR3 is made up of 14 amino acids. CDR1 is LNHDA and CDR2 is SQIVND in the germline V gene (reference sequence). V gave up 6 bases and J gave up 5 bases, with 17 bases separating them. The CDR3 bases are TGTGCCAGTAGAGAGGGACCAGCGGCCCACGAGCAGTACTTC. It is translated as CASREGPAAHEQYF.

This clonotype was observed at least ten times. This rearrangement joins TRBV7-2 to TRBJ2-3, with 9 bases matching TRBD1. V lost 5 bases to trimming and J lost 4 bases; unmatched junction nucleotides: 7. Germline loops: CDR1 SGHTA, CDR2 FQGNSA. CDR3 length: 15 residues. CDR3 amino acids: CASSEMGQGSDTQYF. For the CDR3, the DNA is TGTGCCAGCAGCGAGATGGGACAGGGCTCAGATACGCAGTATTTT.

This clonotype appeared many times. The J gene is TRBJ2-3, the V gene TRBV5-1; TRBD1 aligns across 7 bases. This CDR3 is built from 14 residues. Per the germline V gene, CDR1 is SGHRS and CDR2 is YFSETQ. Trimming took 1 base from V and 5 from J; bases not matched to a gene: 4. The CDR3 spells CASSLSGQLDTQYF. DNA of the CDR3: TGCGCCAGCAGCTTGTCGGGACAGTTAGATACGCAGTATTTT.

This clonotype was recorded at least ten times. The chain employs TRBV10-3 and TRBJ1-1, with D unclear. Trimming cost V 6 bases and J 6 bases, with 11 bases left between them. CDR3 length: 12 residues. CDR1 is ENHRY, CDR2 SYGVKD, per germline. The CDR3 loop is CAIRENSPEAFF. The CDR3 DNA is TGTGCCATCAGGGAAAATTCCCCTGAAGCTTTCTTT.

This clonotype was found many times. V and J are TRBV5-6 and TRBJ2-1; D is uncertain. The CDR3 covers 11 residues. Trimming took 2 bases from V and 9 from J, leaving 6 bases between them. The germline gives CDR1 SGHDT, CDR2 YYEEEE. CDR3 sequence (DNA): TGTGCCAGCAGCTTTGGTGTTGAGCAGTTCTTC. Its translation: CASSFGVEQFF.

The table lists this clonotype with many counts. The rearrangement joins TRBV20-1 to TRBJ1-2; D is possibly TRBD1 (5 bases). Germline CDR1 reads DFQATT; CDR2 reads SNEGSKA (reference sequence). Deletions cut 3 bases from V and 6 bases from J, with 8 bases between. The CDR3 runs 11 residues. CDR3 DNA sequence: TGCAGTGCTAGTACGGGGGATGGCTACACCTTC. Protein sequence: CSASTGDGYTF.

This clonotype was seen a few times. The CDR3 spells CASSIKAGGPNEQYF. The CDR3 coding sequence is TGTGCCAGTAGTATTAAAGCGGGAGGGCCCAACGAGCAGTACTTC. This chain links TRBV19 with TRBJ2-7; the match to TRBD2 covers 10 bases. V was clipped by 3 bases and J by 5 bases; unmatched bases: 7. This CDR3 spans 15 amino acids. In germline, CDR1 is LNHDA, CDR2 SQIVND (reference sequence).